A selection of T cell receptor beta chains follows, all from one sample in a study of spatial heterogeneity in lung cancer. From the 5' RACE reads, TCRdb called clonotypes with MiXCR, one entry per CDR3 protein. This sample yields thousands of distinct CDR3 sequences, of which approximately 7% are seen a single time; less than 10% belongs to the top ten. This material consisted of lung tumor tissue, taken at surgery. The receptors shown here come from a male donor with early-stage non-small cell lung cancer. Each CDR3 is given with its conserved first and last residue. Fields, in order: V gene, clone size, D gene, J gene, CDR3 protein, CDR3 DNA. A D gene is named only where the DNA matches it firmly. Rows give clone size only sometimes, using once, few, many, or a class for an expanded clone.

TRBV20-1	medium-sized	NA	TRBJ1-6	CSARVGRGNYNSPLHF	TGCAGTGCTAGAGTCGGCAGGGGAAACTATAATTCACCCCTCCACTTT
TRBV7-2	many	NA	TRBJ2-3	CASSSPSNTQYF	TGTGCCAGCAGCTCCCCAAGTAATACGCAGTATTTT
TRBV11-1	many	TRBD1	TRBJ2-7	CASSLGPTGGSEQYF	TGTGCCAGCAGCTTAGGGCCCACAGGGGGAAGCGAGCAGTACTTC
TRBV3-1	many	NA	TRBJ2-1	CASSQAWNEQFF	TGTGCCAGCAGCCAAGCGTGGAATGAGCAGTTCTTC
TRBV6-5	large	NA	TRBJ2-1	CASGGSGPYNEQFF	TGTGCCAGCGGGGGCAGCGGGCCGTACAATGAGCAGTTCTTC
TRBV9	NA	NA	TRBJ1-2	CASSEASPLVGYTF	TGTGCCAGCAGCGAGGCCTCCCCCTTGGTCGGCTACACCTTC
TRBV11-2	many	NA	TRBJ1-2	CASSPLNYGYTF	TGTGCCAGCAGCCCCTTAAACTATGGCTACACCTTC
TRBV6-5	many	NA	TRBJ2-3	CASSSGPPRTTDTQYF	TGTGCCAGCAGTTCCGGGCCGCCCCGGACCACAGATACGCAGTATTTT
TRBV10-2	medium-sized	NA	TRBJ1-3	CASINRSKKEDSGNTIYF	TGCGCCAGCATTAATAGGAGTAAAAAAGAAGACTCTGGAAACACCATATATTTT
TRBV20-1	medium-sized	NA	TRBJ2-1	CSASHIGGSYNEQFF	TGCAGTGCTAGTCACATTGGGGGGTCCTACAATGAGCAGTTCTTC
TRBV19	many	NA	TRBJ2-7	CATSPEGGVEQYF	TGTGCCACCAGTCCTGAGGGGGGAGTCGAGCAGTACTTC
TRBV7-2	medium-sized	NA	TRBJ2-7	CASSLEAGSYEQYF	TGTGCCAGCAGCTTAGAAGCGGGTTCCTACGAGCAGTACTTC
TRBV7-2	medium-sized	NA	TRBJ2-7	CASGRPVSYEQYF	TGTGCCAGCGGCCGTCCAGTTTCCTACGAGCAGTACTTC
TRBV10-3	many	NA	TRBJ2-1	CAISVAGGKGNDEQFF	TGTGCCATCAGTGTCGCGGGCGGCAAGGGGAATGATGAGCAGTTCTTC
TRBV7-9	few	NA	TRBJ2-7	CASSLSESFYEQYF	TGTGCCAGCAGCTTAAGCGAGTCCTTCTACGAGCAGTACTTC
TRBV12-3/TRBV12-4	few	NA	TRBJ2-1	CASSPRTANSVEQFF	TGTGCCAGCAGCCCCCGGACAGCCAATTCGGTTGAGCAGTTCTTC
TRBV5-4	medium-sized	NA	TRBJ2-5	CASSLRETQYF	TGTGCCAGCAGCTTGAGAGAGACCCAGTACTTC
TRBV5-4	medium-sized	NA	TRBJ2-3	CASSNTGSDTQYF	TGTGCCAGCAGCAATACAGGGTCAGATACGCAGTATTTT
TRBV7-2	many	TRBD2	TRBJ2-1	CASSSGSGAYNEQFF	TGTGCCAGCAGCTCAGGAAGCGGGGCCTACAATGAGCAGTTCTTC
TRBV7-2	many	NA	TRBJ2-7	CASSLGQGFNEQYF	TGTGCCAGCAGCCTGGGCCAGGGGTTCAACGAGCAGTACTTC
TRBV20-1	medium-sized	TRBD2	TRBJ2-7	CSASNLAGGYEQYF	TGCAGTGCCTCAAACCTAGCGGGAGGATACGAGCAGTACTTC
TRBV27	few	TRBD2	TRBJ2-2	CASSSRSVVAGGRTGELFF	TGTGCCAGCAGTTCCCGGTCGGTTGTAGCGGGAGGAAGGACCGGGGAGCTGTTTTTT
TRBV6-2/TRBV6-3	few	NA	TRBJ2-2	CASSYEAGELFF	TGTGCCAGCAGTTACGAGGCCGGGGAGCTGTTTTTT
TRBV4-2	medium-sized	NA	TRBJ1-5	CASSQEVDSNQPQHF	TGTGCCAGCAGCCAAGAGGTGGATAGCAATCAGCCCCAGCATTTT
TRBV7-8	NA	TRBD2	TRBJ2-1	CASSLSRTSGTLKQFF	TGTGCCAGCAGCTTAAGTCGAACTAGCGGAACCCTTAAGCAGTTCTTC
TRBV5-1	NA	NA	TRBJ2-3	CASSLWGQSTDTQYF	TGCGCCAGCAGCTTGTGGGGGCAGAGCACAGATACGCAGTATTTT
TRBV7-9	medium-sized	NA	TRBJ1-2	CASRGEGFFGGYTF	TGTGCCAGCCGTGGGGAGGGTTTTTTTGGTGGCTACACCTTC
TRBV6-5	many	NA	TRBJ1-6	CASSYQNNSPLHF	TGTGCCAGCAGTTACCAGAATAATTCACCCCTCCACTTT
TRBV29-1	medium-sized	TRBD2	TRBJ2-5	CSVEAGVLETQYF	TGCAGCGTTGAGGCGGGAGTTCTGGAGACCCAGTACTTC
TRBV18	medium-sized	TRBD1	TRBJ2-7	CASSPRQGGSYEQYF	TGTGCCAGCTCACCGCGACAGGGCGGTTCCTACGAGCAGTACTTC
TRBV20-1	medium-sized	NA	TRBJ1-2	CSARDPRVTNYGYTF	TGCAGTGCTAGAGATCCTCGGGTAACTAACTATGGCTACACCTTC
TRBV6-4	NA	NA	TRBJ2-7	CASSDSLAYEQYF	TGTGCCAGCAGTGACAGTCTCGCTTACGAGCAGTACTTC
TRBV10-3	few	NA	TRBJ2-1	CAISEAEDYNEQFF	TGTGCCATCAGTGAGGCAGAGGACTACAATGAGCAGTTCTTC
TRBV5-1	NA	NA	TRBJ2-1	CASSLTAGLSDEQFF	TGCGCCAGCAGCTTGACGGCAGGGTTATCTGATGAGCAGTTCTTC